Listed below are T cell receptor beta chains from one sample, sequenced in a study of cytomegalovirus exposure and HLA in healthy donors. The assay was immunoSEQ multiplex PCR, and TCRdb's table has in-frame clones only and misses some. Its clone listing holds 200,000 or so clones. The material sequenced was PBMCs. The receptor source for this set is a boy between 10 and 17 years old in good health and CMV-seronegative. Each CDR3 is given with its conserved first and last residue. A D gene is named only where the DNA matches it firmly.

cdr3_nt	cdr3_aa	v_call	d_call	j_call
TGCGCCAGCAGCCCGCTCGGACTAGCGGGGGAATACACAGATACGCAGTATTTT	CASSPLGLAGEYTDTQYF	TRBV5-1	TRBD2	TRBJ2-3
TGCGCCAGCAGTCCAGAAAATAGCAATCAGCCCCAGCATTTT	CASSPENSNQPQHF	TRBV10-1	NA	TRBJ1-5
TGTGCCAGCAGCCCACTCGCCGGCTACGAGCAGTACTTC	CASSPLAGYEQYF	TRBV5-4	NA	TRBJ2-7
TGCGCCAGCAGTGAGGATGGGACAGCATATGGCTACACCTTC	CASSEDGTAYGYTF	TRBV10-2	TRBD1	TRBJ1-2
TGTGCCAGCAGCTTGTGGGGACAGGCGGACTCTGGGGCCAACGTCCTGACTTTC	CASSLWGQADSGANVLTF	TRBV5-6	TRBD1	TRBJ2-6
TGTGCCAGCAGTTTGATTTCGGGGGCCTACGAGCAGTACTTC	CASSLISGAYEQYF	TRBV27	NA	TRBJ2-7
TGTGCCAGCAGCGTAGGTTCCGAAACTAAACTAAACACTGAAGCTTTCTTT	CASSVGSETKLNTEAFF	TRBV9	NA	TRBJ1-1
TGTGCCAGCAGCCCCGGGGGTCCACGATCGAACACTGAAGCTTTCTTT	CASSPGGPRSNTEAFF	TRBV7-3	NA	TRBJ1-1
TGTGCCACGCAATGGGACAGGGGGCCCAATGAGCAGTTCTTC	CATQWDRGPNEQFF	TRBV2	TRBD1	TRBJ2-1
TGTGCCAGCAGCCGATTCCCGAAGACAGGGGGCTACTATGGCTACACCTTC	CASSRFPKTGGYYGYTF	TRBV14	TRBD1	TRBJ1-2
TGTGCCTGGAAAAGGACAGCAGCTAACTATGGCTACACCTTC	CAWKRTAANYGYTF	TRBV30	NA	TRBJ1-2
TGTGCCAGCTCCACCGGGACAGGGATTATCGCGGGTGAAAAACTGTTTTTT	CASSTGTGIIAGEKLFF	TRBV18	TRBD1	TRBJ1-4
TGTGCCAGCGGAAGACCGGGACTAGCGGGAACCAACACCGGGGAGCTGTTTTTT	CASGRPGLAGTNTGELFF	TRBV7-9	TRBD2	TRBJ2-2
TGTGCCAGCAGTGGACGTAGCGGGGGGGCCAGTGAGCAGTTCTTC	CASSGRSGGASEQFF	TRBV2	TRBD2	TRBJ2-1
TGCGCCAGCAGCTTGAGGTTCGGGGACTATGGCTACACCTTC	CASSLRFGDYGYTF	TRBV5-1	NA	TRBJ1-2
TGTGCCAGCAGCTTGGTGCTAGGGAGCTATGGCTACACCTTC	CASSLVLGSYGYTF	TRBV5-5	NA	TRBJ1-2
TGTGCCAGCAGCGTCCTTACTCGTGAGGGGGCCAACGTCCTGACTTTC	CASSVLTREGANVLTF	TRBV7-9	NA	TRBJ2-6
TGCGCCAGCAGCGCCACGCCAACGGGACAGGGGACCCAGTACTTC	CASSATPTGQGTQYF	TRBV5-1	TRBD1	TRBJ2-5
TGCGCCAGCAGCCAAGATGAAACTACGTTCTACGAGCAGTACTTC	CASSQDETTFYEQYF	TRBV4-1	NA	TRBJ2-7
TGTGCCAGCAGTTATGCGGGGGTCCCAGATACGCAGTATTTT	CASSYAGVPDTQYF	TRBV28	TRBD2	TRBJ2-3
TGTGCCAGCAGCGCGACAGGGGAACACCAGCCCCAGCATTTT	CASSATGEHQPQHF	TRBV9	TRBD1	TRBJ1-5
TGTGCCTGGAGGCAAGACAGTACCGCTGGAAACACCATATATTTT	CAWRQDSTAGNTIYF	TRBV30	NA	TRBJ1-3
TGTGCCAGTGCTACTGTCTCCTACAATGAGCAGTTCTTC	CASATVSYNEQFF	TRBV18	NA	TRBJ2-1
TGTGCCAGCAGCCTACAGGGTGACAATCAGCCCCAGCATTTT	CASSLQGDNQPQHF	TRBV7-6	NA	TRBJ1-5
TGTGCCTGGAGCCACCCCTTCGCGACTAGCGGCCCTGGGGCCAACGTCCTGACTTTC	CAWSHPFATSGPGANVLTF	TRBV30	TRBD2	TRBJ2-6
TGCGCCAGCAGCTTCCAGGGGGCTTCCACTGAAGCTTTCTTT	CASSFQGASTEAFF	TRBV5-1	TRBD1	TRBJ1-1
TGTGCCAGCAGTCGGACAGGGGGGGGCTATGAAAAACTGTTTTTT	CASSRTGGGYEKLFF	TRBV2	TRBD1	TRBJ1-4
TGTGCCAGCAGCGCTGTTGGCGGGGCCTCCACAGATACGCAGTATTTT	CASSAVGGASTDTQYF	TRBV9	NA	TRBJ2-3
TGTGCCAGCAGCGTAGCTAGCGGGGAAAACACAGATACGCAGTATTTT	CASSVASGENTDTQYF	TRBV9	TRBD2	TRBJ2-3
TGTGCCAGCAGCCCGGGGGGAGGCACTGAAGCTTTCTTT	CASSPGGGTEAFF	TRBV5-4	NA	TRBJ1-1
TGTGCCAGTAGTAGACAACAGAACTCTGGAAACACCATATATTTT	CASSRQQNSGNTIYF	TRBV19	NA	TRBJ1-3
TGTGCCAGCAGCCCGGGACAGATCACTGAAGCTTTCTTT	CASSPGQITEAFF	TRBV6-5	TRBD1	TRBJ1-1
TGTGCCTGGAGCCCGGGGGACCTTTCCTACAATGAGCAGTTCTTC	CAWSPGDLSYNEQFF	TRBV30	NA	TRBJ2-1
TGTGCCAGCAGCTTATTGGTTCGGAAACAGGGGACAGCTTTAACTGGCTACACCTTC	CASSLLVRKQGTALTGYTF	TRBV7-6	TRBD1	TRBJ1-2
TGTGCCAGCAGTGTTTCGGGGGAAGGATTCACTGAAGCTTTCTTT	CASSVSGEGFTEAFF	TRBV6-1	NA	TRBJ1-1
TGTGCCAGTAGTATGGGGGGGCTCACTGAAGCTTTCTTT	CASSMGGLTEAFF	TRBV19	NA	TRBJ1-1
TGTGCCAGCAGCCAAGAAGGTCCAGCGGGGGGGCCGGATACGCAGTATTTT	CASSQEGPAGGPDTQYF	TRBV4-2	TRBD2	TRBJ2-3
TGTGCCAGCAGCTTAGGTTCTAGCGGCACCGGGGAGCTGTTTTTT	CASSLGSSGTGELFF	TRBV7-9	TRBD2	TRBJ2-2
TGTGCCACCAGCGGGGGGCGGCAGGGGGCTACCTACGAGCAGTACTTC	CATSGGRQGATYEQYF	TRBV15	TRBD1	TRBJ2-7
TGTGCCAGCAGCTTATTTGTTACGGGGATTAACGAGCAGTACTTC	CASSLFVTGINEQYF	TRBV7-9	NA	TRBJ2-7
TGCGCCAGCAGTGAGTCAACAGGGGGGTACAATGAGCAGTTCTTC	CASSESTGGYNEQFF	TRBV10-1	TRBD1	TRBJ2-1
TGCAGCGTTGATTCGGGTCCGGAGACCCAGTACTTC	CSVDSGPETQYF	TRBV29-1	NA	TRBJ2-5
TGTGCCAGCTCACGGGGGGATTCCTCCTACAATGAGCAGTTCTTC	CASSRGDSSYNEQFF	TRBV18	NA	TRBJ2-1
TGTGCCAGCAGCTTAGGCGGGGCTCGCTACAATGAGCAGTTCTTC	CASSLGGARYNEQFF	TRBV11-3	NA	TRBJ2-1
TGTGCCAGCTCCCCCCTCGCGGGGCGGGAGACCCAGTACTTC	CASSPLAGRETQYF	TRBV27	NA	TRBJ2-5
TGTGCCAGCAGGGGGCGGGACGGTGGCGAGCAGTACTTC	CASRGRDGGEQYF	TRBV7-3	NA	TRBJ2-7
TGTGCCAGCAGCGCAGGGCGGGGGGAGCAGTACTTC	CASSAGRGEQYF	TRBV13	TRBD2	TRBJ2-7
TGTGCCAGCAGCGTAGCTGGGACAGGGGACTTTAAGACCCAGTACTTC	CASSVAGTGDFKTQYF	TRBV9	TRBD1	TRBJ2-5
TGTGCCAGCAGCACGGGGACTAGCTCCTACGAGCAGTACTTC	CASSTGTSSYEQYF	TRBV9	TRBD2	TRBJ2-7
TGTGCCAGCAGCCGCGGGGGGTCAAGCAATCAGCCCCAGCATTTT	CASSRGGSSNQPQHF	TRBV11-2	NA	TRBJ1-5
TGTGCCAGCAGTGGCCGCGGGGAGAACACTGAAGCTTTCTTT	CASSGRGENTEAFF	TRBV2	NA	TRBJ1-1
TGCGCCAGCAGCCAGCCAGGGGGCTACGAGCAGTACTTC	CASSQPGGYEQYF	TRBV4-1	TRBD1	TRBJ2-7
TGTGCCAGCAGTTCGGGGGATCCGGGACTGAGTAATGAAAAACTGTTTTTT	CASSSGDPGLSNEKLFF	TRBV28	NA	TRBJ1-4
TGTGCCAGCAGCTGGATGAGTGGAGTGAATGAGCAGTTCTTC	CASSWMSGVNEQFF	TRBV13	NA	TRBJ2-1
TGTGCCATCAGTAGGAGCGGGGGGGCGGAGACCCAGTACTTC	CAISRSGGAETQYF	TRBV10-3	TRBD2	TRBJ2-5
TGTGCCAGCAGCAAAACCCCCCCCAGGGGGTCGATGCAGCCCCAGCATTTT	CASSKTPPRGSMQPQHF	TRBV21-1	NA	TRBJ1-5
TGCGCCAGCAGCCAAGGTGGTAGCGGGGGGGCTAACACCGGGGAGCTGTTTTTT	CASSQGGSGGANTGELFF	TRBV4-1	TRBD2	TRBJ2-2
TGTGCCAGCAGTTTTCCTCCTGGACAGGGAGGTCAGCCCCAGCATTTT	CASSFPPGQGGQPQHF	TRBV28	TRBD1	TRBJ1-5
TGTGCCAGCAGTGGGACAGGGGGCATCAGGATGGTTGAAGCTTTCTTT	CASSGTGGIRMVEAFF	TRBV2	TRBD1	TRBJ1-1
TGTGCCAGCAGCCCCGGCAGGGGAAACACCATATATTTT	CASSPGRGNTIYF	TRBV6-5	NA	TRBJ1-3